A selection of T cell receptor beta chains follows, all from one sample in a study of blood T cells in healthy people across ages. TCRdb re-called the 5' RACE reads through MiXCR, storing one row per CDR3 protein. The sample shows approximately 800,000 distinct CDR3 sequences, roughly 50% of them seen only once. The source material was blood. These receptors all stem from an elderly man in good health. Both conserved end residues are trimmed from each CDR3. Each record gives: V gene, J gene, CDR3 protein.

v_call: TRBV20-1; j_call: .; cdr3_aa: SARPSSGGGEQY
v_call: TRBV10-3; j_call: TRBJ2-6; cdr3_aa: AISESGQTLSGANVLT
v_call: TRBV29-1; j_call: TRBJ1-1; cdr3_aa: SVRDRGMAEVF
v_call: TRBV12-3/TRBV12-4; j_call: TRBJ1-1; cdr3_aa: ASSWGRYTEAF
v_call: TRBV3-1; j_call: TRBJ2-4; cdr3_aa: ASTLSGSLNEQY
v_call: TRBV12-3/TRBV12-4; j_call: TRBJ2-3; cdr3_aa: ASSLGLAGDRILGTDTQY
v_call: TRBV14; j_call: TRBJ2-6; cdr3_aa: ASSYGTPSGANVLT
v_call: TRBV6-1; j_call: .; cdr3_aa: ASVGLGGIYEQY
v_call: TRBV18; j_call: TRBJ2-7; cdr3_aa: ASSSRLGDSYEQY
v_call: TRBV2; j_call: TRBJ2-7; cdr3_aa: ASSWGTESYEQY
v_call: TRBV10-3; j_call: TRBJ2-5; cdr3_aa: AIRGGQLGTQY
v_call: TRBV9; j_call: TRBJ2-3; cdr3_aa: ASSPQGTEAY
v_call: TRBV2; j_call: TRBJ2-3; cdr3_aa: ASSGPFGRRDAY
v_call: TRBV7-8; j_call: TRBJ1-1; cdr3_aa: ASSLLQGLAEAF
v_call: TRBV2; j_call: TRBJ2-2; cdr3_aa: ASREFGSGELF
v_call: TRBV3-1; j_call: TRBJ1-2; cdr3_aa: ASSHAVGRNYGYT
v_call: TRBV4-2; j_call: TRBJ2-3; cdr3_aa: ASTQTTGSTDTQY
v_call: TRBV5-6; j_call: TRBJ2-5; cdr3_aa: ASSRAGQWETQY
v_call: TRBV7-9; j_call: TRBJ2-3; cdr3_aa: ASSSEGLAGHRYAY
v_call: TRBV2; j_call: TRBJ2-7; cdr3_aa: ASTTDRSQQY
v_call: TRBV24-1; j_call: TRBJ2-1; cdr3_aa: ATSDRVGQDAYNEQF
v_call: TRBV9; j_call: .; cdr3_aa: ASAAGGPLYEQY
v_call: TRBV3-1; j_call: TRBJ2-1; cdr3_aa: ASSQGPGSAYEQF
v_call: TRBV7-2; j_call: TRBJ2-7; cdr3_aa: ASSLLGAGVYEQY
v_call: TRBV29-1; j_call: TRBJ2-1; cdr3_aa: SATTSGRGGEQF
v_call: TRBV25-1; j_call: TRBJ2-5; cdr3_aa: ASRTMTGQETQY
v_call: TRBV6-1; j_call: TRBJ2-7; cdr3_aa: ASSERSSVRAYEQY
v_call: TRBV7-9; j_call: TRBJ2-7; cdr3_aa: ASSLALGSDSDEQY
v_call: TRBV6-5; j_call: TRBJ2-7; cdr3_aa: ASKRQGNGFYEQY
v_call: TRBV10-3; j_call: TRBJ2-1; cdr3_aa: AISDGTASYNEQF
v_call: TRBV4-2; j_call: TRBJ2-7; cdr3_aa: ASSETGIEQY
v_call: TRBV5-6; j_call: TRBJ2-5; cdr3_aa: ASSLDAGRAETQY
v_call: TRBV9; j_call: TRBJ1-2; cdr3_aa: ASSRRQEGSYGYT
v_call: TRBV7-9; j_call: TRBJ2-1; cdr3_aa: ASSRPSGTVAWELF
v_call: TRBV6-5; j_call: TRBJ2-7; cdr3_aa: ASSIGFWSYEQY
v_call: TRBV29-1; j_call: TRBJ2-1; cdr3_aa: SVVGLAGEPEQF
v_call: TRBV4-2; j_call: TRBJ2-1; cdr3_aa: ASSQDRAVVMEQF
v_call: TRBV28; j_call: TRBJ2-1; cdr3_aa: ASSQGVWEQF
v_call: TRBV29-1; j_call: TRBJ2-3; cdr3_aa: SVELQEAGKKSTDTQY
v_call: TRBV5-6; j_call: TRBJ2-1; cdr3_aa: ASSLELDREYNEQF
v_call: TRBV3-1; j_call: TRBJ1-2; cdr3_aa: ASSPGAWDYGYT
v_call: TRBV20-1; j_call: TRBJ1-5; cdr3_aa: SARNLMGGDQPQH